One T cell receptor (beta chain) is described in this entry. Its antigen is still unknown. No base quality information exists; no much larger clone differs at one position. In the prospective study, participants were about 18 to 95 years old, resided in about two dozen geographic areas of the United States, and were enrolled through a virtual design. In the prospective study, participants were assigned to cohorts based on the clinical history participants reported in a screening survey and a study questionnaire. Recovered participants in ImmuneRACE Cohort 3 were defined by two consecutive negative NP/OP PCR tests, clearance by a healthcare professional, or resolution of symptoms. Mobile phlebotomists in the prospective study collected whole blood, serum and a nasopharyngeal or oropharyngeal swab from every participant. Over a roughly two-month period, participants in the prospective study had the option of providing additional blood draws and questionnaires. Blood samples from the prospective study were shipped frozen or at room temperature prior to DNA extraction.

This sample was included in a study of blood T cell repertoires in COVID-19 (TCRdb year 2020). With regard to the full study: Collaborator samples came from the United States, Italy and Spain and covered acute and convalescent phases of COVID-19. The dataset comprised deeply sampled blood TCRbeta repertoires from subjects exposed to, actively infected with, or recovered from COVID-19. Where HLA class I and class II types were available, the types were taken from metadata supplied by the sample provider, not from assay-based typing. Nearly every sample came with metadata listing a de-identified subject ID, COVID-19 status, age in years and sex. The prospective study material was composed of cDNA or gDNA derived from T cells, B-cell-depleted T cells, or PBMCs. A freely available public database, intended as a resource for researchers studying the immune response to SARS-CoV-2, is where the repertoires were released. The samples were drawn from two sources: the first 160 participants of the ongoing ImmuneRACE study, and fewer than 1,500 subjects contributed by 6 global collaborators.

Overall study outcomes, separate from this receptor: How much clinical and demographic metadata was included differed by source and by participant, and the metadata was provided uncurated.

CDR1 and CDR2 were assigned from the germline V gene as MNHEY and SVGAGI. The CDR3 holds 16 amino acids from the cysteine to the phenylalanine. The only DNA kept is the CDR3, 48 bases in frame from the first base. The germline V and J ends show losses of 2 bases and 5 bases respectively, and no gene match explains 8 bases of the junction. TCRbeta CDR3 regions were amplified from genomic DNA by means of the immunoSEQ Assay, a bias-controlled multiplex PCR. The original methods were these. Within the assay, amplification of reference gene primers was used to estimate how many nucleated cells each sample contained. To quantify the absolute abundance of each unique TCRbeta CDR3 rearrangement, sequence reads were collapsed and filtered. For each sample, productive Simpson clonality was calculated as the square root of Simpson's diversity index over productive rearrangements. Entries here come from immuneACCESS through TCRdb and include only in-frame sequences with V and J called. Some clones fail to appear in such tables; in the studies checked, an unresolved V gene covers under half of the shortfall, and the cause of the remainder is unknown. From that table come the V and J calls and clone size; the DNA was used to work out D and trimming. Recorded for this sample are a few hundred thousand clones; more than 75% of them occurred a single time. Together, the top ten hold roughly 9.4% of the sample.

Sequenced: PBMCs or T cells enriched from blood (not recorded which). The chain is made from TRBV6-5 and TRBJ1-4; 7 middle bases align to TRBD1. The receptor was derived from a woman aged 50 to 60 who had recovered from COVID-19. For the CDR3, the sequence is CASSYGSGGGNEKLFF. The bases are TGTGCCAGCAGTTACGGGTCTGGAGGGGGCAATGAAAAACTGTTTTTT.